This is a list of T cell receptor beta chains from one sample in a study of regulatory T cells in long-lasting Graves disease. Each CDR3 protein is one row after TCRdb ran MiXCR on the multiplex PCR reads. The sample includes some 450,000 distinct CDR3 sequences, 23% seen only once; the top ten take around 26%. Sample: peripheral blood mononuclear cells (PBMCs), taken when the disease was refractory, from a patient treated with antithyroid drugs. The receptors stem from a female donor with Graves disease. Each CDR3 is given with its conserved first and last residue. Each record gives: D gene, V gene, clone size, J gene, CDR3 DNA, CDR3 protein. D genes are given only for firm matches. Rows give clone size only sometimes, using once, few, many, or a class for an expanded clone.

-	TRBV5-1	few	TRBJ2-3	TGCGCCAGCAGCTGGAGCACAGATACGCAGTATTTT	CASSWSTDTQYF
-	TRBV28	-	TRBJ2-7	TGTGCCAGCGGTTTGGGGACGGTCTACGAGCAGTACTTC	CASGLGTVYEQYF
TRBD2	TRBV3-1	-	TRBJ2-3	TGTGCCAGCAGCTCCGGGCCTAGCGGTCCTAGCACAGATACGCAGTATTTT	CASSSGPSGPSTDTQYF
-	TRBV28	many	TRBJ1-2	TGTGCCAGCAGGATCCCGAGTAATTTCCATGGCTACACCTTC	CASRIPSNFHGYTF
-	TRBV11-2	many	TRBJ2-2	TGTGCCAGCAGCTTAGTTGGCAGGGCTTTCCGAGGGGAGCTGTTTTTT	CASSLVGRAFRGELFF
TRBD1	TRBV2	many	TRBJ1-6	TGTGCCAGCAGTCGTGGACAGGGTAATTCACCCCTCCACTTT	CASSRGQGNSPLHF
-	TRBV5-5	many	TRBJ1-2	TGTGCCAGCAGCGAAGGAACAGGACGCAGATATGGCTACACCTTC	CASSEGTGRRYGYTF
TRBD1	TRBV5-5	few	TRBJ2-6	TGTGCCAGCAGCTTTGGCCGGGACAGCAAAATTGGGGCCAACGTCCTGACTTTC	CASSFGRDSKIGANVLTF
-	TRBV6-1	-	TRBJ1-6	TGTGCCAGCAGGCAAACACAGAATTCACCCCTCCACTTT	CASRQTQNSPLHF
TRBD1	TRBV25-1	few	TRBJ1-5	TGTGCCAGCAGGGAGACAGGGCACAATCAGCCCCAGCATTTT	CASRETGHNQPQHF
-	TRBV12-3/TRBV12-4	few	TRBJ1-1	TGTGCCAGCAGTTCCCCCGGACGGATGAACGCTGAAGCTTTCTTT	CASSSPGRMNAEAFF
-	TRBV28	many	TRBJ1-6	TGTGCCAGCAGTTTAGAGGACAGTTCGCATTCACCCCTCCACTTT	CASSLEDSSHSPLHF
-	TRBV30	few	TRBJ1-1	TGTGCCTGGAGTCACAGGCGCACTGAAGCTTTCTTT	CAWSHRRTEAFF
-	TRBV19	-	TRBJ1-2	TGTGCCAGCCATATCTGGACAGACTATGGCTACACCTTC	CASHIWTDYGYTF
TRBD1	TRBV20-1	-	TRBJ1-1	TGCAGTGCTAGAAAACGACAGGGGCCGAACACTGAAGCTTTCTTT	CSARKRQGPNTEAFF
TRBD1	TRBV15	many	TRBJ2-5	TGTGCCACCAGCAGCTGGACAGGGAGAGAGACCCAGTACTTC	CATSSWTGRETQYF
TRBD1	TRBV3-1	many	TRBJ1-2	TGTGCCAGCAGCCGCGGACAGGGGATTAACTATGGCTACACCTTC	CASSRGQGINYGYTF
TRBD1	TRBV5-5	few	TRBJ2-7	TGTGCCAGCAGCTTGACTGGGGACAGAATCTACGAGCAGTACTTC	CASSLTGDRIYEQYF
-	TRBV6-2/TRBV6-3	many	TRBJ2-7	TGTGCCAGCAGTCCGATGAGTAGCGGAACCTACGAGCAGTACTTC	CASSPMSSGTYEQYF
TRBD1	TRBV28	many	TRBJ1-4	TGTGCCAGCAGTTTAGATGGGACAGCAACCGAAAAACTGTTTTTT	CASSLDGTATEKLFF
TRBD1	TRBV7-2	many	TRBJ2-5	TGTGCCAGCAGCTTTAGGGACAGGAACTACCAAGAGACCCAGTACTTC	CASSFRDRNYQETQYF
-	TRBV27	many	TRBJ2-5	TGTGCCAGCAGTTTAACACAGACCCAAGAGACCCAGTACTTC	CASSLTQTQETQYF
TRBD2	TRBV20-1	-	TRBJ2-5	TGCAGTGCTAGAGATGCTAGCGGTGTACAAGAGACCCAGTACTTC	CSARDASGVQETQYF
TRBD1	TRBV20-1	few	TRBJ1-5	TGCAGTGCTAGGGAGGACAGGGACAATCAGCCCCAGCATTTT	CSAREDRDNQPQHF
-	TRBV5-1	few	TRBJ1-4	TGCGCCAGCAGCTTGGCCACCGCAACTAATGAAAAACTGTTTTTT	CASSLATATNEKLFF
TRBD1	TRBV7-6	-	TRBJ1-1	TGTGCCAGCAGCCTAGGACAGGGGCCATTGAAGACTGAAGCTTTCTTT	CASSLGQGPLKTEAFF